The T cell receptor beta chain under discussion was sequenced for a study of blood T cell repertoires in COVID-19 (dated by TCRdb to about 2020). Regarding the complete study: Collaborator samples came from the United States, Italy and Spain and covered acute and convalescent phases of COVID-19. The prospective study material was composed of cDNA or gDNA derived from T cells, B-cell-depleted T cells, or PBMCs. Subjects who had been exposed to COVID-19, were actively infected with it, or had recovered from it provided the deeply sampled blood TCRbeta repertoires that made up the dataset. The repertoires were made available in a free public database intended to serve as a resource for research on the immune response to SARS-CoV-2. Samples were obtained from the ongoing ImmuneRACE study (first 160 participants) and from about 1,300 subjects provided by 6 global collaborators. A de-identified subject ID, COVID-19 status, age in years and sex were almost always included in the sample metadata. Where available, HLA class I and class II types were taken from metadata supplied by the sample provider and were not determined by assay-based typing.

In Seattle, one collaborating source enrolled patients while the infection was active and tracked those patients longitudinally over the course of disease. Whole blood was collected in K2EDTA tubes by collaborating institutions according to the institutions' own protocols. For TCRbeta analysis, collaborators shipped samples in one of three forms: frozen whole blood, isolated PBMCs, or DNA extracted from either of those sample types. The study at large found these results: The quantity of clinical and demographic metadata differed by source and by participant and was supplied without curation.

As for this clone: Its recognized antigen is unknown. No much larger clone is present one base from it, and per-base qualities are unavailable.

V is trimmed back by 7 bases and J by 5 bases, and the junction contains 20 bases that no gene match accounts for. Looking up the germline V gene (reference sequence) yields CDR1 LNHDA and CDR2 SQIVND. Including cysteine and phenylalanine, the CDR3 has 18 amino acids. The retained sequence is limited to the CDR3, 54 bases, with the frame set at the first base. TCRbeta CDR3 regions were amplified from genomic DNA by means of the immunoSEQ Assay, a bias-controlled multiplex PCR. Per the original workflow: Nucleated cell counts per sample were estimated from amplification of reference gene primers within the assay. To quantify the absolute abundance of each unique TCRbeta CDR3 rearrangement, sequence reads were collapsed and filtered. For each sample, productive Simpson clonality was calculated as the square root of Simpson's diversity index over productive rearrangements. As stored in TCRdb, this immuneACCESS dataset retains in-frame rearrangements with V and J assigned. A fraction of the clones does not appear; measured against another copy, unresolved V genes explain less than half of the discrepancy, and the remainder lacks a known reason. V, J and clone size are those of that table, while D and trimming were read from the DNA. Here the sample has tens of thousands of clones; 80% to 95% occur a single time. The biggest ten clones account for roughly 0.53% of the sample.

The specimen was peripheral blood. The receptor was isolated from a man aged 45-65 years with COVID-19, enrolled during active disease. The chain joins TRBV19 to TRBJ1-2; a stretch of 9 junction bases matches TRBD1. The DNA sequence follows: TGTGCCAGTACACCTCGACAGGGGGGCCCTACTTACTATTATGGCTACACCTTC. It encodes CASTPRQGGPTYYYGYTF.